This T cell receptor beta chain is from a study of OX40 agonist ivuxolimab in advanced cancers. As for the study in general: People who had prior anti-PD-1, anti-PD-L1 or anti-CTLA-4 therapy could take part, and roughly 44% had some.

Produced via immunoSEQ multiplex PCR; TCRdb's table is partial and in-frame only. The sample includes more than 50,000 clones, about 82% of them seen just once. The study's findings and limits: Patients who responded partially at 0.1-3.0 mg/kg showed clonal expansion ranking among the lowest. CD4+ and CD8+ T cells in blood underwent clonal expansion by week 6 at 0.1 to 3.0 mg/kg. It was not determined which antigens were specifically recognized by the peripheral T cells that had undergone clonal expansion.

The germline V and J ends were trimmed by 3 bases and 7 bases, with 21 bases remaining between them. In germline, CDR1 is MGHDK, CDR2 SYGVNS. The CDR3 consists of 17 residues. By share, this clone counts as medium-sized. The antigen remains unidentified. This sequence was found in an adult with an advanced solid tumor such as melanoma, head and neck, liver or kidney cancer. The input for sequencing was CD4+ or CD8+ T cells sorted from blood, taken in a trial of the OX40 agonist ivuxolimab. V gene TRBV25-1 combines with J gene TRBJ2-2, with D tentatively TRBD1 (5 bases). The CDR3: CASSEELERGADGELFF. The CDR3 DNA follows: TGTGCCAGCAGTGAGGAGTTGGAAAGGGGCGCGGACGGGGAGCTGTTTTTT.